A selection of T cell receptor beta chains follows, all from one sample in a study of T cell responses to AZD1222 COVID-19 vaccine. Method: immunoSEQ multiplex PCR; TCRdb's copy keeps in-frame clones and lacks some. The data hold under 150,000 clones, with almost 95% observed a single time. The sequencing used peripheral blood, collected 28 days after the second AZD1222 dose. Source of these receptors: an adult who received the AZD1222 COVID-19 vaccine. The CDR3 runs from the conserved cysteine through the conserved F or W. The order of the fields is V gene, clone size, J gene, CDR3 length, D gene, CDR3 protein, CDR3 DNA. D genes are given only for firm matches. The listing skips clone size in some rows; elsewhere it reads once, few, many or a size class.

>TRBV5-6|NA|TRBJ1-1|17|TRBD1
CASSPGQVRRMNTEAFF
TGTGCCAGCAGCCCGGGACAGGTCCGCCGAATGAACACTGAAGCTTTCTTT
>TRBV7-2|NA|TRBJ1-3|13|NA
CASSPSPGNTIYF
TGTGCCAGCAGCCCTTCCCCGGGAAACACCATATATTTT
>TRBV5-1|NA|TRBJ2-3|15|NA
CASSSPLIQGDTQYF
TGCGCCAGCAGCTCCCCGTTAATCCAGGGGGATACGCAGTATTTT
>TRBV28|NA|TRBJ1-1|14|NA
CASSIGGGNTEAFF
TGTGCCAGCAGTATCGGGGGAGGGAACACTGAAGCTTTCTTT
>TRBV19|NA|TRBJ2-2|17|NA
CASSIDGQVQHTGELFF
TGTGCCAGTAGTATAGATGGGCAGGTTCAACACACCGGGGAGCTGTTTTTT
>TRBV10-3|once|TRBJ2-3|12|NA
CAIKGGTDTQYF
TGTGCCATCAAGGGGGGCACAGATACGCAGTATTTT
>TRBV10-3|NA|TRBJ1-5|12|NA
CAISAGDQPQHF
TGTGCCATCAGCGCAGGAGATCAGCCCCAGCATTTT
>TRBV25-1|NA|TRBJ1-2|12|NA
CASRDTFYGYTF
TGTGCCAGCAGGGACACCTTCTATGGCTACACCTTC
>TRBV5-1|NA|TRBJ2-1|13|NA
CASSLSQGNEQFF
TGCGCCAGCAGCTTAAGTCAGGGAAATGAGCAGTTCTTC
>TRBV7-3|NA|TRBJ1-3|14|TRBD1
CARLIRGLENTIYF
TGTGCCAGATTAATCAGGGGGCTTGAAAACACCATATATTTT
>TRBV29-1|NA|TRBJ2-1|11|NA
CSGGEVSEQFF
TGCAGCGGAGGGGAGGTATCCGAGCAGTTCTTC
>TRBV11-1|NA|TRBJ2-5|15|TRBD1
CASRWRGQDTETQYF
TGTGCCAGCAGATGGCGAGGACAGGATACGGAGACCCAGTACTTC
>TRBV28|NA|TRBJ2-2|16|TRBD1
CASSFKGHRGTGELFF
TGTGCCAGCAGTTTTAAGGGGCACAGGGGCACCGGGGAGCTGTTTTTT
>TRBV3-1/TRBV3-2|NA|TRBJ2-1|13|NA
CASSRRPGNEQFF
TGTGCCAGCAGTCGGAGACCGGGAAATGAGCAGTTCTTC
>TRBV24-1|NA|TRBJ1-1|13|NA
CATRQQGNTEAFF
TGTGCCACCAGGCAACAGGGGAACACTGAAGCTTTCTTT
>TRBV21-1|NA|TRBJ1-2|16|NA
CASSKEGWWNRYGYTF
TGTGCCAGCAGCAAAGAGGGTTGGTGGAACCGCTATGGCTACACCTTC
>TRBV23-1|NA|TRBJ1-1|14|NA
CASRPQGEDTEAFF
TGCGCCAGCAGGCCCCAGGGCGAAGACACTGAAGCTTTCTTT
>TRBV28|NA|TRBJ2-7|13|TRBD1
CASSPRDSYEQYF
TGTGCCAGCAGCCCCCGGGACAGCTACGAGCAGTACTTC
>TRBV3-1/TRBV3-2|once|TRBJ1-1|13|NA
CASSSHSYTEAFF
TGTGCCAGCAGCTCCCACAGCTACACTGAAGCTTTCTTT
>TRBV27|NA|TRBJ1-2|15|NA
CASSRSAVRNYGYTF
TGTGCCAGCAGCCGGAGCGCGGTTAGAAACTATGGCTACACCTTC
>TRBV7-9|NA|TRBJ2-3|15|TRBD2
CASSKGLAGADTQYF
TGTGCCAGCAGCAAGGGACTAGCGGGAGCGGATACGCAGTATTTT
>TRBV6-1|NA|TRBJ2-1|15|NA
CASSDDGSSYNEQFF
TGTGCCAGCAGTGACGACGGGAGCTCCTACAATGAGCAGTTCTTC
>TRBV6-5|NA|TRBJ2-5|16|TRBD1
CASSSGTDKYQETQYF
TGTGCCAGCAGTTCCGGGACAGATAAGTACCAAGAGACCCAGTACTTC
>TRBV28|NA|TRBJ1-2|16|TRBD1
CASRSPGQGIGYGYTF
TGTGCCAGCAGATCTCCGGGACAGGGAATCGGGTATGGCTACACCTTC
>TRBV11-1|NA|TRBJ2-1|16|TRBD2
CASSLVPATSGNEQFF
TGTGCCAGCAGCTTAGTTCCAGCGACTAGCGGCAATGAGCAGTTCTTC
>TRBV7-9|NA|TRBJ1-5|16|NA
CASSFVGGAGNQPQHF
TGTGCCAGCAGCTTCGTAGGGGGGGCAGGCAATCAGCCCCAGCATTTT
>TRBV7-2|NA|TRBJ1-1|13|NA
CASSSTPNTEAFF
TGTGCCAGCAGCTCGACGCCTAACACTGAAGCTTTCTTT
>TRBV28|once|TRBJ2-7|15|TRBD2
CASSPGLAGSYEQYF
TGTGCCAGCAGTCCCGGACTAGCGGGAAGCTACGAGCAGTACTTC